The next 26 T cell receptor beta chains were all read from a single sample in a study of human T cells and chemical hapten exposure. TCRdb re-derived calls from the RACE reads in MiXCR, one entry per CDR3 protein. The profile shows 250,000 or so distinct CDR3 sequences, roughly 7.7% of them singletons. Noted time point: pre-sensitization, week 0. Sample treatment: therapeutic diphenylcyclopropenone sensitization with weekly scalp DPC. The sample in question was whole blood, obtained in connection with sensitization to the hapten diphenylcyclopropenone (DPC). These receptors were collected from a man between 18 and 35 years old with alopecia areata. Some clones in this sample may be carry-over from other donors' samples.

The genes are TRBV4-3 and TRBJ1-1, with 12 bases that match TRBD1. CDR1 and CDR2 from the germline V gene are LGHNA and YSLEER. The CDR3 spans 15 residues. The junction had 4 bases not matched to a gene; V was cut back by 1 base and J by 7 bases. The CDR3 region is CASSQGDRGQDEAFF. CDR3 in DNA: TGCGCCAGCAGCCAAGGGGACAGGGGGCAGGATGAAGCTTTCTTT.

The J gene is TRBJ2-1, the V gene TRBV9; D gene ambiguous. CDR1 and CDR2 from the germline V gene are SGDLS and YYNGEE. CDR3 length: 15 amino acids. Trimming removed 3 bases at V and 4 bases at J, with 14 bases between. The CDR3 here is CASSEVGAPYNEQFF. CDR3 DNA sequence: TGTGCCAGCAGCGAGGTGGGCGCCCCTTACAATGAGCAGTTCTTC.

This clonotype was seen a few times. The chain couples TRBV7-3 to TRBJ2-1; D not resolved. The germline V gene has CDR1 SGHTA and CDR2 FQGTGA. V lost 5 bases to trimming and J lost 9 bases, with 14 bases between them. CDR3 length: 13 residues. This CDR3 is CASSLEFDAEQFF. In DNA, the CDR3 is TGTGCCAGCAGCCTAGAGTTCGACGCTGAGCAGTTCTTC.

This clonotype was seen only a few times. V usage is TRBV11-2 and J usage is TRBJ1-5; tentative D call: TRBD1 (5 bases). CDR1 is SGHAT and CDR2 is FQNNGV in the germline V gene. The V and J ends lost 1 base and 7 bases respectively, with 8 bases between them. This CDR3 region has 13 residues. The CDR3 sequence: CASSLGGEQPQHF. The CDR3 nucleotides are TGTGCCAGCAGCTTAGGGGGGGAGCAGCCCCAGCATTTT.

In this sample, this clonotype turned up a few times. V is TRBV7-2 and J is TRBJ1-6, with 7 nucleotides matching TRBD1. There are 15 residues in the CDR3. Germline CDR1 SGHTA, CDR2 FQGNSA. V shed 5 bases and J 10 bases; nucleotides not matched to a gene: 11. This CDR3 reads CASSTRQGGDSPLHF. Here the CDR3 DNA reads TGTGCCAGCAGCACCAGACAGGGTGGCGACTCACCCCTCCACTTT.

The chain is built from TRBV10-3 and TRBJ2-7; no definite D call. The V gene's germline CDR1 is ENHRY and CDR2 SYGVKD. Trimming pared 3 bases from V and 2 bases from J, leaving 14 bases between. The CDR3 is made up of 15 amino acids. CDR3 loop: CAISDDKKPPYEQYF. CDR3 bases: TGTGCCATCAGTGACGACAAGAAACCTCCCTACGAGCAGTACTTC.

This clonotype was counted a few times. The chain uses TRBV10-3 and TRBJ1-1; unclear D gene. The germline V gene has CDR1 ENHRY and CDR2 SYGVKD. The CDR3 runs 12 residues. V shed 6 bases and J shed 0 bases, with 5 bases lying between them. The CDR3, as DNA: TGTGCCATCAGGGGTTTGAACACTGAAGCTTTCTTT. Its translation is CAIRGLNTEAFF.

This clonotype turned up a few times. This chain uses TRBV6-5 with TRBJ1-6; 7 nucleotides agree with TRBD1. Germline CDR1 is MNHEY and CDR2 is SVGAGI. The ends lost 0 bases at V and 7 bases at J; junction bases unmatched: 3. This CDR3 is 15 amino acids long. The CDR3, as DNA: TGTGCCAGCAGTTACTCGACAGGGACAAATTCACCCCTCCACTTT. It yields the protein CASSYSTGTNSPLHF.

This chain joins TRBV10-3 and TRBJ1-1, with 11 bases identical to TRBD1. This CDR3 region has 13 residues. The germline CDR1 and CDR2 sequences are ENHRY and SYGVKD. V shed 7 bases and J 3 bases; nucleotides not matched to a gene: 1. As DNA, the CDR3 is TGTGCCATCATGGGACAGGGGGACACTGAAGCTTTCTTT. Translation gives CAIMGQGDTEAFF.

The rearrangement uses TRBV18 and TRBJ1-1; D is perhaps TRBD1 (5 bases). V gave up 6 bases and J gave up 7 bases, with 12 bases separating them. This CDR3 is built from 12 residues. CDR1 and CDR2 (germline): KGHSH, LQKENI. CDR3 nucleotides: TGTGCCAGCTCTCTAGGGGCCGGTGAAGCTTTCTTT. Its translation is CASSLGAGEAFF.

The table lists this clonotype with a few counts. The chain has TRBV6-6 and TRBJ1-1, with 7 bases aligning to TRBD1. This CDR3 spans 14 amino acids. Germline lookup yields CDR1 MNHNY and CDR2 SVGAGI (reference sequence). After removal of 6 bases from V and 1 base from J, the junction contained 5 bases not matched to a gene. The CDR3, as DNA: TGTGCCAGCAGAAGGACAGGCCCGAACACTGAAGCTTTCTTT. Protein sequence: CASRRTGPNTEAFF.

The chain recombines TRBV6-5 with TRBJ1-6; D gene uncertain. Germline V gene data show CDR1 as MNHEY and CDR2 as SVGAGI. V was cut by 2 bases and J by 9 bases, with 8 bases left in between. The CDR3 runs to 13 residues. CDR3 residues: CASSYRVGSPLHF. The DNA of the CDR3 is TGTGCCAGCAGTTACCGCGTCGGTTCACCCCTCCACTTT.

This clonotype was observed at least ten times. The genes are TRBV5-1 and TRBJ1-4, with TRBD1 matching 7 bases. CDR3 size: 16 residues. The germline CDR1 and CDR2 sequences are SGHRS and YFSETQ. The V gene end was trimmed by 1 base and the J gene end by 7 bases; junction bases not matched to a gene: 10. The CDR3 reads CASSLHGTEGSEKLFF. The CDR3 bases are TGCGCCAGCAGCTTGCATGGGACAGAGGGAAGTGAAAAACTGTTTTTT.

This clonotype was counted only a few times. V is TRBV7-9 and J is TRBJ2-7; D not certain. The V and J ends lost 5 bases and 3 bases respectively, with 14 bases between them. The CDR3 loop spans 14 amino acids. CDR1 SEHNR and CDR2 FQNEAQ come from the germline V gene (reference sequence). The CDR3 reads CASSPPHPLYEQYF. The DNA for the CDR3 is TGTGCCAGCAGCCCTCCCCACCCTCTCTACGAGCAGTACTTC. The full variable domain, completed using reference TRBV7-9 and TRBJ2-7, is DTGVSQNPRHKITKRGQNVTFRCDPISEHNRLYWYRQTLGQGPEFLTYFQNEAQLEKSRLLSDRFSAERPKGSFSTLEIQRTEQGDSAMYLCASSPPHPLYEQYFGPGTRLTVT.

The chain employs TRBV6-2 or TRBV6-3 and TRBJ1-6, with TRBD1 identical over 9 bases. Unmatched junction bases numbered 4, after V lost 5 bases and J lost 2 bases. Germline loops: CDR1 MNHEY, CDR2 SVGEGT. The CDR3 runs to 16 residues. CDR3 bases: TGTGCCAGCAGTCGGGACAGGGTGGCCTATAATTCACCCCTCCACTTT. This translates into CASSRDRVAYNSPLHF.

The J gene is TRBJ1-5, the V gene TRBV6-5; D is unclear. Germline CDR1 and CDR2: MNHEY and SVGAGI. CDR3 length: 15 residues. V gave up 5 bases and J gave up 0 bases, with 11 bases separating them. The CDR3 DNA follows: TGTGCCAGCAGTAGGGAGGGTTCTAGCAATCAGCCCCAGCATTTT. Translated: CASSREGSSNQPQHF.

This clonotype was counted only a few times. The J gene is TRBJ2-4, the V gene TRBV4-1, with D unresolved. The CDR3 runs to 15 residues. Germline-derived CDR1 and CDR2 are MGHRA and YSYEKL. V was clipped by 4 bases and J by 1 base, with 11 bases between them. CDR3 protein: CASSPYGLAKNIQYF. CDR3 in DNA: TGCGCCAGCAGCCCTTACGGTCTGGCCAAAAACATTCAGTACTTC.

This chain uses TRBV7-3 with TRBJ2-2; TRBD1 is a possible D gene (6 bases). Deletions cut 3 bases from V and 10 bases from J, with 18 bases between. The germline V gene has CDR1 SGHTA and CDR2 FQGTGA. The CDR3 runs 15 residues. The CDR3 region is CASSFDAQGGEELFF. CDR3 nucleotides: TGTGCCAGCAGCTTCGATGCACAGGGTGGGGAGGAGCTGTTTTTT.

This clonotype was seen a handful of times. V gene TRBV27 combines with J gene TRBJ2-5, with 13 bases that match TRBD2. Germline V gene lookup returns CDR1 MNHEY and CDR2 SMNVEV (reference sequence). CDR3 length: 17 residues. The ends lost 3 bases at V and 2 bases at J; junction bases unmatched: 6. The CDR3 region is CASSFLTSGGPQETQYF. CDR3 coding DNA: TGTGCCAGCAGTTTCTTGACTAGCGGGGGGCCACAAGAGACCCAGTACTTC.

This clonotype was picked up a small number of times. The J gene is TRBJ2-1, the V gene TRBV18; 7 positions match TRBD1. The CDR3 is 16 residues long. The V gene end was trimmed by 6 bases and the J gene end by 2 bases; junction bases not matched to a gene: 10. Per germline, CDR1 KGHSH and CDR2 LQKENI. The CDR3 protein is CASSRGGPGTYNEQFF. In DNA, the CDR3 is TGTGCCAGCTCCCGAGGGGGCCCGGGGACCTACAATGAGCAGTTCTTC.

In its sample, this clonotype was seen a few times. The genes are TRBV21-1 and TRBJ1-1. TRBV21-1 is classified as a pseudogene. The CDR3 has 16 residues. The DNA for the CDR3 is TGTGCCAGCAGCGCTCGCGATGGGTCAGTGAACACTGAAGCTTTCTTT. This codes for CASSARDGSVNTEAFF.

J is TRBJ2-7 and V is TRBV6-2 or TRBV6-3, with 7 bases matching TRBD1. Germline CDR1 reads MNHEY; CDR2 reads SVGEGT. This CDR3 is 15 amino acids long. After removal of 6 bases from V and 5 bases from J, the junction contained 13 bases not matched to a gene. In DNA, the CDR3 is TGTGCCAGCAGCCCAGCACCCGGGACAGTCCACGAGCAGTACGTC. Protein product: CASSPAPGTVHEQYV.

The V gene is TRBV14, the J gene TRBJ2-5, with D possibly being TRBD2 (5 bases). The CDR3 contains 15 residues. Germline V gives CDR1 SGHDN, CDR2 FVKESK. V lost 0 bases and J 1 base, leaving 9 bases between the germline ends. The CDR3: CASSQDGVLQETQYF. The CDR3 region has the DNA TGTGCCAGCAGCCAAGACGGGGTCCTCCAAGAGACCCAGTACTTC.

This clonotype has ten or more counts. CDR3 DNA: TGCAGCGTCCGCCGGGACAGAGCCGACACTGAAGCTTTCTTT. Translation gives CSVRRDRADTEAFF. The chain carries TRBV29-1 and TRBJ1-1, with 7 bases matching TRBD1. The length of the CDR3 is 14 residues. Germline values: CDR1 SQVTM, CDR2 ANQGSEA. Trimming took 6 bases from V and 3 from J; bases not matched to a gene: 10.

V usage is TRBV9 and J usage is TRBJ2-3; no definite D call. V was shortened by 4 bases and J by 4 bases, with 10 bases between the two germline ends. The CDR3 runs 13 residues. Germline V gene data show CDR1 as SGDLS and CDR2 as YYNGEE. The CDR3 here is CASSPPLADTQYF. DNA of the CDR3: TGTGCCAGCAGCCCGCCTCTAGCAGATACGCAGTATTTT. Full variable domain (missing parts from reference TRBV9 and TRBJ2-3): DSGVTQTPKHLITATGQRVTLRCSPRSGDLSVYWYQQSLDQGLQFLIQYYNGEERAKGNILERFSAQQFPDLHSELNLSSLELGDSALYFCASSPPLADTQYFGPGTRLTVL.

The gene calls are TRBV6-2 or TRBV6-3 and TRBJ1-5, with TRBD1 identical over 10 bases. Germline V gene lookup returns CDR1 MNHEY and CDR2 SVGEGT. Losses at the gene ends were 6 bases for V and 6 bases for J; bases not matched to a gene: 8. The CDR3 contains 15 residues. For the CDR3, the DNA is TGTGCCAGCAGATCGGGACAGGGGAGCGTTCAGCCCCAGCATTTT. Encoded protein: CASRSGQGSVQPQHF.